This entry describes one TCR beta chain. Its antigen is not identified. The data were taken from a study of Ad26.COV2.S vaccination and SARS-CoV-2 variants. The CDR3 loop spans 14 amino acids. Germline assignment: CDR1 LGHDT and CDR2 YNNKEL (reference sequence). The V end was cut by 8 bases, the J end by 2 bases, with 13 bases between. Sequencing was performed with immunoSEQ multiplex PCR; in TCRdb, only in-frame clones are kept and a portion is missing. The sample includes approximately 150,000 clones, about nine tenths seen only once; the top ten take 4.5% to 6%. General study findings and limits: The analyses of TCR breadth and depth may have understated the size of total T cell responses.

Source: peripheral blood, taken after recovery from COVID-19. The chain couples TRBV3-1 (or the pseudogene TRBV3-2) to TRBJ1-5; tentatively, D is TRBD1 (6 bases). This TCR was sampled from a human donor who had recovered from COVID-19. The CDR3 DNA reads TGTGCCAGCGCGCAGGGGCTCCGCAATCAGCCCCAGCATTTT. Encoded protein: CASAQGLRNQPQHF.